The rows below give T cell receptor beta chains drawn from one sample of a study of T-cell reconstitution after alpha-beta-depleted transplantation in children. Each CDR3 protein is one row after TCRdb ran MiXCR on the PCR reads. The sample has some 200,000 distinct CDR3 sequences, 7.5% to 9.5% seen once. Sequencing used PBMCs, mostly from graft donor cells, obtained 360 days after TCRalphabeta/CD19-depleted stem cell transplant. These receptors originate from a male patient between 2 and 15 years old who had a stem cell transplant for acute myeloid leukemia, so the T cells may come from the graft donor. Both conserved end residues are part of each CDR3. Fields, in order: CDR3 DNA, CDR3 protein, V gene, J gene, clone size, D gene. D genes are given only for firm matches. The size of a clone is reported for some rows only, either as once, few or many, or as a class for expanded clones.

CDR3nt: TGCAGTGCTACACCGGGACTAGCGGTCGGGGGAGACATTCAGTACTTC
CDR3aa: CSATPGLAVGGDIQYF
v_gene: TRBV20-1
j_gene: TRBJ2-4
abundance: once
d_gene: TRBD2

CDR3nt: TGCGCCAGCAGTACAGGGGGCGCGTTACACGAGCAGTACTTC
CDR3aa: CASSTGGALHEQYF
v_gene: TRBV5-1
j_gene: TRBJ2-7
abundance: .
d_gene: TRBD1

CDR3nt: TGCGCCAGCAGCTTGAGTTGGGGGCCTCGGGAGCAGTACTTC
CDR3aa: CASSLSWGPREQYF
v_gene: TRBV5-1
j_gene: TRBJ2-7
abundance: few
d_gene: .

CDR3nt: TGCGCCAGCAGCCAAGCTAGGCCAGGGTCGAGCGAGCAGTTCTTC
CDR3aa: CASSQARPGSSEQFF
v_gene: TRBV4-3
j_gene: TRBJ2-1
abundance: .
d_gene: .

CDR3nt: TGTGCCAGCAGTGGGCAGGTCAGCAATCAGCCCCAGCATTTT
CDR3aa: CASSGQVSNQPQHF
v_gene: TRBV25-1
j_gene: TRBJ1-5
abundance: few
d_gene: .

CDR3nt: TGCGCCAGCTCAGGACTTGCCTACGAGCAGTACTTC
CDR3aa: CASSGLAYEQYF
v_gene: TRBV5-1
j_gene: TRBJ2-7
abundance: few
d_gene: .

CDR3nt: TGTGCCAGCAGGAGGGTCGGGGGCGGACAGCCCCAGCATTTT
CDR3aa: CASRRVGGGQPQHF
v_gene: TRBV27
j_gene: TRBJ1-5
abundance: few
d_gene: .

CDR3nt: TGTGCCAGCAGCGCGACAGGGGCAGGGGAAAAACTGTTTTTT
CDR3aa: CASSATGAGEKLFF
v_gene: TRBV9
j_gene: TRBJ1-4
abundance: many
d_gene: TRBD1

CDR3nt: TGCAGTGCTTCTCGTCGCGGGAGTTGGGTGGAGACCCAGTACTTC
CDR3aa: CSASRRGSWVETQYF
v_gene: TRBV20-1
j_gene: TRBJ2-5
abundance: many
d_gene: TRBD2

CDR3nt: TGCAGCGCCGTCGGACTAGCGGGAGGGCTTGGGGCCAACGTCCTGACTTTC
CDR3aa: CSAVGLAGGLGANVLTF
v_gene: TRBV29-1
j_gene: TRBJ2-6
abundance: few
d_gene: TRBD2

CDR3nt: TGTGCCTGGCGGAGACAGAGTGAAGCTTTCTTT
CDR3aa: CAWRRQSEAFF
v_gene: TRBV30
j_gene: TRBJ1-1
abundance: .
d_gene: .

CDR3nt: TGCGCCAGCAGCCTAAGAACAGAGTTGGAGCAGTACTTC
CDR3aa: CASSLRTELEQYF
v_gene: TRBV5-1
j_gene: TRBJ2-7
abundance: many
d_gene: .

CDR3nt: TGTGCCAGCAGCCATTTAGTTAGCGGAACCTACGAGCAGTACTTC
CDR3aa: CASSHLVSGTYEQYF
v_gene: TRBV12-3/TRBV12-4
j_gene: TRBJ2-7
abundance: .
d_gene: .

CDR3nt: TGTGCCAGCAGTGTAGGGACAGCCGGCAATGAGCAGTTCTTC
CDR3aa: CASSVGTAGNEQFF
v_gene: TRBV27
j_gene: TRBJ2-1
abundance: .
d_gene: TRBD1

CDR3nt: TGCGCCAGCAGCTTATTAGTACCTGGGGCCAACGTCCTGACTTTC
CDR3aa: CASSLLVPGANVLTF
v_gene: TRBV5-1
j_gene: TRBJ2-6
abundance: many
d_gene: .

CDR3nt: TGCAGCGCTTGGGACAGCTTAACTACCCCCTATGGCTACACCTTC
CDR3aa: CSAWDSLTTPYGYTF
v_gene: TRBV29-1
j_gene: TRBJ1-2
abundance: many
d_gene: TRBD1

CDR3nt: TGTGCCAGCAGCGCCGGGACAGGGATGATCAGCAATCAGCCCCAGCATTTT
CDR3aa: CASSAGTGMISNQPQHF
v_gene: TRBV5-6
j_gene: TRBJ1-5
abundance: few
d_gene: TRBD1

CDR3nt: TGTGCCAGCAGTTTAGTGGCGGGAGGGGAAGAGACCCAGTACTTC
CDR3aa: CASSLVAGGEETQYF
v_gene: TRBV12-3/TRBV12-4
j_gene: TRBJ2-5
abundance: .
d_gene: TRBD2

CDR3nt: TGTGCCAGCAGCTTGGAGACAGGGCCCAATGAGCAGTTCTTC
CDR3aa: CASSLETGPNEQFF
v_gene: TRBV7-2
j_gene: TRBJ2-1
abundance: .
d_gene: TRBD1

CDR3nt: TGTGCCAGCAGTCTCCGGCGGGAGAACGAGCAGTACTTC
CDR3aa: CASSLRRENEQYF
v_gene: TRBV25-1
j_gene: TRBJ2-7
abundance: .
d_gene: TRBD2

CDR3nt: TGTGCCAGCAGCCAGGAATTTGCATTTACCCAAGAGACCCAGTACTTC
CDR3aa: CASSQEFAFTQETQYF
v_gene: TRBV5-8
j_gene: TRBJ2-5
abundance: many
d_gene: .

CDR3nt: TGTGCCAGCAGCCCAACGGGACTAGATTTCAATGAGCAGTTCTTC
CDR3aa: CASSPTGLDFNEQFF
v_gene: TRBV7-9
j_gene: TRBJ2-1
abundance: .
d_gene: TRBD2

CDR3nt: TGTGCCAGCAGCCAAGAGTTCTCGGACGAGCAGTACTTC
CDR3aa: CASSQEFSDEQYF
v_gene: TRBV4-2
j_gene: TRBJ2-7
abundance: .
d_gene: .

CDR3nt: TGTGCCAGCAGCTGGGGGACACTGAACACTGAAGCTTTCTTT
CDR3aa: CASSWGTLNTEAFF
v_gene: TRBV5-8
j_gene: TRBJ1-1
abundance: few
d_gene: .

CDR3nt: TGCGCCAGCAGCTTACAGGGGGCAACCTACAATGAGCAGTTCTTC
CDR3aa: CASSLQGATYNEQFF
v_gene: TRBV5-1
j_gene: TRBJ2-1
abundance: .
d_gene: TRBD1

CDR3nt: TGCAGCGTTGTATCGGGGGGTGAGCAGTTCTTC
CDR3aa: CSVVSGGEQFF
v_gene: TRBV29-1
j_gene: TRBJ2-1
abundance: few
d_gene: TRBD2

CDR3nt: TGTGCCATCAGTGACGGGTGGGGCTTTGAAGCTGAAGCTTTCTTT
CDR3aa: CAISDGWGFEAEAFF
v_gene: TRBV10-3
j_gene: TRBJ1-1
abundance: many
d_gene: .

CDR3nt: TGTGCCAGCAGCTTATCGGAACTAGCGGGACTTGCGTTTCACAATGAGCAGTTCTTC
CDR3aa: CASSLSELAGLAFHNEQFF
v_gene: TRBV7-4
j_gene: TRBJ2-1
abundance: many
d_gene: TRBD2

CDR3nt: TGTGCCACCAGCAGAGCGGTCGAAGAGACCCAGTACTTC
CDR3aa: CATSRAVEETQYF
v_gene: TRBV15
j_gene: TRBJ2-5
abundance: .
d_gene: .

CDR3nt: TGCAGTGCCCTCCACGGGAGGGAAAATGAGCAGTTCTTC
CDR3aa: CSALHGRENEQFF
v_gene: TRBV20-1
j_gene: TRBJ2-1
abundance: many
d_gene: TRBD2

CDR3nt: TGCGCCAGCAGCTTGACCGGGACAGCCGACCGTCGGGATACGCAGTATTTT
CDR3aa: CASSLTGTADRRDTQYF
v_gene: TRBV5-1
j_gene: TRBJ2-3
abundance: .
d_gene: TRBD1

CDR3nt: TGTGCCAGCAGTTTAGGGAGGGTAGGTCAGCCCCAGCATTTT
CDR3aa: CASSLGRVGQPQHF
v_gene: TRBV12-3/TRBV12-4
j_gene: TRBJ1-5
abundance: many
d_gene: .

CDR3nt: TGCAGCGTCTCACAGGGGCGCAGGACTGAAGCTTTCTTT
CDR3aa: CSVSQGRRTEAFF
v_gene: TRBV29-1
j_gene: TRBJ1-1
abundance: .
d_gene: TRBD1

CDR3nt: TGCAGTGCTAGAGGGACTAGCGGGATTGATGAGCAGTTCTTC
CDR3aa: CSARGTSGIDEQFF
v_gene: TRBV20-1
j_gene: TRBJ2-1
abundance: many
d_gene: TRBD2

CDR3nt: TGTGCCAGCAGTTTACACCGACTAGCGGTCTACAATGAGCAGTTCTTC
CDR3aa: CASSLHRLAVYNEQFF
v_gene: TRBV12-3/TRBV12-4
j_gene: TRBJ2-1
abundance: .
d_gene: TRBD2

CDR3nt: TGCAGTGCCCACGGGGCGGGAGGGCCGGGGCAGTACTTC
CDR3aa: CSAHGAGGPGQYF
v_gene: TRBV20-1
j_gene: TRBJ2-7
abundance: few
d_gene: TRBD2